This T cell receptor beta chain was observed in a study of T-cell reconstitution after alpha-beta-depleted transplantation in children. The germline V and J ends were trimmed by 6 bases and 4 bases, with 16 bases remaining between them. This CDR3 contains 15 residues. The table lists this clonotype with many counts. Unique molecular identifiers were used in preparing the TCRbeta library. One entry per CDR3 protein, called by TCRdb with MiXCR from the PCR reads. The table records hundreds of thousands of distinct CDR3 sequences, 16% of them present only once. The sample here was PBMCs from the stem cell graft donor, taken from the stem cell graft. This chain links TRBV12-3 or TRBV12-4 with TRBJ1-5; D may be TRBD1 (6 bases). This clonotype was obtained from a human donor who donated a stem cell graft to a child with acute myeloid leukemia. DNA of the CDR3: TGTGCCAGCAGGGTGACAGGTGGGCCGAATCAGCCCCAGCATTTT. It codes for CASRVTGGPNQPQHF.